The 26 T cell receptor beta chains below come from one sample, sequenced in a study of T cells in Graves' hyperthyroidism and ophthalmopathy. RNA transcripts yielded amplified TCR beta CDR3 regions. When the TCR CDR3 underwent first-round RT-PCR, the HTBI primer set was used. A single record per CDR3 protein comes from TCRdb applying MiXCR to the multiplex PCR reads. The sample lists approximately 630,000 distinct CDR3 sequences, 15% to 20% seen once, with 3.5% to 4% in the top ten. The specimen was blood. These receptor sequences come from a woman aged 25 to 39 with Graves' hyperthyroidism.

This clonotype has at least ten counts. CDR3 loop: CASSLRGGGQFYEQYF. The CDR3 DNA reads as TGCGCCAGCAGCCTGCGGGGGGGCGGTCAATTCTACGAGCAGTACTTC. The V and J genes are TRBV5-1 and TRBJ2-7, with 9 bases matching TRBD2. The CDR3 sequence is 16 residues long. J lost 3 bases, V lost 4 bases, and 11 bases had no gene match. Germline assignment: CDR1 SGHRS and CDR2 YFSETQ.

At least ten counts were recorded for this clonotype. The chain recombines TRBV29-1 with TRBJ2-3; possibly TRBD2 for D (5 bases). Germline lookup yields CDR1 SQVTM and CDR2 ANQGSEA. V lost 4 bases, J lost 9 bases, and 26 bases lay in between. CDR3 length: 16 residues. CDR3 sequence reads: CSVGRAGVSPLNTQYF. In nucleotides, the CDR3 is TGCAGCGTTGGTCGGGCGGGTGTCTCCCCCTTGAACACGCAGTATTTT.

This clonotype showed up just a few times. The V and J genes are TRBV3-1 and TRBJ1-1, with D tentatively TRBD1 (5 bases). CDR1 LGHDT and CDR2 YNNKEL come from the germline V gene (reference sequence). The CDR3 covers 15 residues. V lost 1 base, J lost 1 base, and 10 bases lay in between. The CDR3 DNA reads as TGTGCCAGCAGCCAAGGAGCGGGGCAGAACACTGAAGCTTTCTTT. This gives the protein CASSQGAGQNTEAFF.

V is TRBV5-4 and J is TRBJ1-1, with D maybe TRBD1 (5 bases). V was cut by 4 bases and J by 8 bases, with 18 bases left in between. There are 14 residues in the CDR3. CDR1 and CDR2 (germline): SGHNT, YYREEE (reference sequence). The CDR3 loop reads CASSLTGGAIEAFF. The CDR3 coding sequence is TGTGCCAGCAGCCTCACAGGCGGGGCTATAGAAGCTTTCTTT.

This clonotype came up once. The chain couples TRBV18 to TRBJ1-2; D is unresolved. The ends were cut back, 2 bases at V and 6 bases at J, with 10 bases in the middle. This CDR3 has 13 residues. CDR1 is KGHSH, CDR2 LQKENI, per germline. The CDR3 coding sequence is TGTGCCAGCTCACCAGGCCAGGTCCATGGCTACACCTTC. Amino acid sequence: CASSPGQVHGYTF.

This clonotype was observed a few times. This chain uses TRBV6-2 or TRBV6-3 with TRBJ1-1; weak D call: TRBD1 (6 bases). The germline CDR1 and CDR2 sequences are MNHEY and SVGEGT. Trimming took 2 bases from V and 4 from J, leaving 14 bases between them. This CDR3 has 15 amino acids. CDR3 residues: CASSYPGRGSTEAFF. CDR3 bases: TGTGCCAGCAGTTACCCGGGCAGGGGTAGCACTGAAGCTTTCTTT.

This clonotype appeared a single time. CDR3 nucleotide sequence: TGTGCCAGCAGCTTAGGTGCGGGTTCGGGACTAGCGGGGAATGAGCAGTTCTTC. The encoded protein is CASSLGAGSGLAGNEQFF. The genes are TRBV7-6 and TRBJ2-1; 13 nucleotides agree with TRBD2. Germline values: CDR1 SGHVS, CDR2 FNYEAQ. CDR3 length equals 18 residues. V gave up 1 base and J gave up 7 bases; unmatched junction bases: 10.

Turning to this clonotype: No conserved phenylalanine or tryptophan is present at the end of the CDR3, so a read error is the likely explanation. The chain recombines TRBV5-1 with TRBJ2-7, with 10 bases lining up with TRBD1. Germline V gene sequence: CDR1 SGHRS, CDR2 YFSETQ. V dropped 0 bases and J dropped 2; count of bases not matched to a gene: 5. This CDR3 is built from 16 residues. The CDR3 region has the DNA TGCGCCAGCAGCTTGGAAGGGACAGGGGAGCCCTACGAGCAGTACCTC. Its translation: CASSLEGTGEPYEQYL.

Concerning this clonotype itself: A much larger clone differs by one base, so this may be a read error. The chain combines TRBV27 with TRBJ2-1; D unclear. CDR1 is MNHEY, CDR2 SMNVEV, per germline (reference sequence). The CDR3 has 13 residues. The CDR3 DNA reads as TGTGCCAGCAGCAACCAGCTAGTCAATGCGCAGTTCTTC. Translation gives CASSNQLVNAQFF.

This clonotype occurred a few times. The chain couples TRBV20-1 to TRBJ2-1, with D perhaps assigned TRBD1 or TRBD2 (5 bases each). V lost 6 bases, J lost 7 bases, and 7 bases lay in between. In germline, CDR1 is DFQATT, CDR2 SNEGSKA (reference sequence). The CDR3 has 10 amino acids. The CDR3 sequence is CSAWGNEQFF. The CDR3 DNA follows: TGCAGTGCCTGGGGGAATGAGCAGTTCTTC.

The rearrangement joins TRBV29-1 to TRBJ2-7; 12 bases line up with TRBD2. With V trimmed by 3 bases and J by 2 bases, 2 bases remained unmatched. The germline V gene has CDR1 SQVTM and CDR2 ANQGSEA. The CDR3 totals 14 residues. This CDR3 is CSVEGLAGAYEQYF. Here the CDR3 DNA reads TGCAGCGTTGAGGGACTAGCGGGCGCCTACGAGCAGTACTTC.

In its sample, this clonotype was seen many times. V gene TRBV27 combines with J gene TRBJ2-5; D is uncertain. CDR3 length: 13 residues. Trimming shortened V by 6 bases and J by 6 bases, and 14 bases separated the two germline ends. Per germline, CDR1 MNHEY and CDR2 SMNVEV (reference sequence). The CDR3: CASSLTPRQTQYF. Written as DNA, the CDR3 is TGTGCCAGCAGCCTGACTCCCCGACAGACCCAGTACTTC.

This clonotype was detected only a few times. J is TRBJ2-2 and V is TRBV12-3 or TRBV12-4; 10 bases match TRBD1. J lost 8 bases, V lost 6 bases, and 6 bases had no gene match. The CDR3 consists of 14 residues. The CDR3 sequence: CASSRDRGLGELFF. For the CDR3, the DNA is TGTGCCAGCAGCCGGGACAGGGGCCTTGGGGAGCTGTTTTTT.

The chain recombines TRBV29-1 with TRBJ2-1, with no clear D. CDR1 is SQVTM and CDR2 is ANQGSEA in the germline V gene. The CDR3 contains 14 residues. Trimming left V 8 bases short and J 0 bases short, with 14 bases between. The CDR3 DNA sequence: TGCAGCCCCCCGTTTGCGGCCTCCTACAATGAGCAGTTCTTC. Amino acids: CSPPFAASYNEQFF.

The table lists this clonotype with many counts. The CDR3, as DNA: TGTGCCAGCAGCTTAGGGGCGGAGCGGTCCACAGATACGCAGTATTTT. Protein sequence: CASSLGAERSTDTQYF. J is TRBJ2-3 and V is TRBV11-2; D might be TRBD2 (5 bases). This CDR3 comprises 16 residues. The ends were cut back, 1 base at V and 2 bases at J, with 13 bases in the middle. Germline CDR1 and CDR2: SGHAT and FQNNGV.

This clonotype was seen ten or more times. The chain combines TRBV2 with TRBJ2-1; D not resolved. Germline V gene sequence: CDR1 SNHLY, CDR2 FYNNEI. The CDR3 extends over 13 amino acids. V was cut by 5 bases and J by 9 bases, with 14 bases left in between. CDR3 bases: TGTGCCAGCAGTTACCTAGGACGGATTGAGCAGTTCTTC. Encoded protein: CASSYLGRIEQFF.

This clonotype has ten or more counts. DNA of the CDR3: TGTGCCAGCAGCTTAGCAGGACAGCTCTATGGCTACACCTTC. Protein: CASSLAGQLYGYTF. The rearrangement uses TRBV7-2 and TRBJ1-2; weak D call: TRBD1 (6 bases). The CDR3 runs to 14 residues. V was shortened by 0 bases and J by 4 bases, with 9 bases between the two germline ends. The V gene's germline CDR1 is SGHTA and CDR2 FQGNSA.

The chain links TRBV20-1 to TRBJ2-5, with TRBD2 matching over 11 bases. This CDR3 is 13 amino acids long. CDR1 and CDR2 (germline): DFQATT, SNEGSKA (reference sequence). V gave up 4 bases and J gave up 6 bases; unmatched junction bases: 4. The CDR3 loop reads CSAKLAGVKTQYF. The CDR3 DNA is TGCAGTGCTAAACTAGCGGGAGTAAAGACCCAGTACTTC.

V is TRBV5-8 and J is TRBJ2-4; TRBD2 is a possible D gene (6 bases). The CDR3 runs 15 residues. Per the germline V gene, CDR1 is SGHTS and CDR2 is YDEGEE. Trimming took 0 bases from V and 6 from J, leaving 13 bases between them. The CDR3 DNA is TGTGCCAGCAGCTTGGAAGGGAGGCACGGAAACATTCAGTACTTC. It specifies CASSLEGRHGNIQYF.

This clonotype was recorded many times. This rearrangement joins TRBV10-3 to TRBJ1-1; 7 bases align to TRBD1. The ends lost 3 bases at V and 1 base at J; junction bases unmatched: 2. The CDR3 has 14 residues. Germline CDR1 ENHRY, CDR2 SYGVKD. CDR3 protein: CAISDRTGNTEAFF. DNA for the CDR3: TGTGCCATCAGTGATCGGACAGGGAACACTGAAGCTTTCTTT.

This clonotype was recorded at least ten times. The J gene is TRBJ2-1, the V gene TRBV7-9, with 7 bases that match TRBD1. Trimming took 1 base from V and 5 from J; bases not matched to a gene: 5. The CDR3 loop spans 15 amino acids. Germline assignment: CDR1 SEHNR and CDR2 FQNEAQ (reference sequence). The CDR3 spells CASSLDRGSDNEQFF. CDR3 in DNA: TGTGCCAGCAGCTTAGACAGGGGAAGCGACAATGAGCAGTTCTTC. The variable domain in full, completed from reference TRBV7-9 and TRBJ2-1, reads DTGVSQNPRHKITKRGQNVTFRCDPISEHNRLYWYRQTLGQGPEFLTYFQNEAQLEKSRLLSDRFSAERPKGSFSTLEIQRTEQGDSAMYLCASSLDRGSDNEQFFGPGTRLTVL.

In this sample, this clonotype turned up a few times. This sequence joins TRBV27 and TRBJ1-2; TRBD1 is a possible D gene (5 bases). The CDR3 has 13 amino acids. The V gene lost 4 bases and the J gene lost 2 bases, with 8 bases spanning the gap. The V gene's germline CDR1 is MNHEY and CDR2 SMNVEV (reference sequence). The CDR3 spells CASSWGVNYGYTF. Written as DNA, the CDR3 is TGTGCCAGCAGTTGGGGGGTAAACTATGGCTACACCTTC.

The sample holds many counts of this clonotype. The chain uses TRBV15 and TRBJ2-3; TRBD1 matches at 8 bases. V gave up 1 base and J gave up 4 bases; unmatched junction bases: 7. Germline V gene sequence: CDR1 LNHNV, CDR2 YYDKDF (reference sequence). The CDR3 is 16 amino acids. The CDR3 DNA follows: TGTGCCACCAGCAGAGCTCACAGGGGGGATTCAGATACGCAGTATTTT. Protein: CATSRAHRGDSDTQYF.

Ten or more counts support this clonotype. The chain couples TRBV30 to TRBJ2-1; no clear D. Deletions cut 7 bases from V and 7 bases from J, with 2 bases between. Looked up from germline, CDR1 is GTSNPN and CDR2 is SVGIG (reference sequence). There are 8 residues in the CDR3. The CDR3, as DNA: TGTGCCTCAAATGAGCAGTTCTTC. Residues: CASNEQFF.

This clonotype was recorded many times. This rearrangement joins TRBV7-2 to TRBJ2-5; tentative D call: TRBD2 (7 bases). Germline assignment: CDR1 SGHTA and CDR2 FQGNSA. This CDR3 comprises 14 residues. Trimming took 5 bases from V and 3 from J, leaving 13 bases between them. The CDR3 spells CASSRAGAKETQYF. Written as DNA, the CDR3 is TGTGCCAGCAGCCGGGCGGGGGCGAAAGAGACCCAGTACTTC.

The chain links TRBV29-1 to TRBJ2-7; D possibly uses TRBD1 or TRBD2 (5 bases each). V was clipped by 3 bases and J by 2 bases, with 5 bases between them. The CDR3 totals 11 residues. Germline V gene sequence: CDR1 SQVTM, CDR2 ANQGSEA. The CDR3 spells CSVEGPYEQYF. The DNA for the CDR3 is TGCAGCGTTGAGGGACCCTACGAGCAGTACTTC.